A single sample is the source of the 20 T cell receptor beta chains below, sequenced in a study of cytomegalovirus exposure and HLA in healthy donors. The PCR ran on 60 Vbeta and 13 Jbeta primers. Sequencing used immunoSEQ multiplex PCR; TCRdb keeps in-frame clones, though not all of them. The sample has 150,000 or so clones, less than 80% seen once. Sequenced: PBMCs. These receptor sequences come from a female donor in good health and CMV-seronegative.

V usage is TRBV7-9 and J usage is TRBJ2-5; the match to TRBD1 covers 7 bases. The ends lost 8 bases at V and 1 base at J; junction bases unmatched: 10. In germline, CDR1 is SEHNR, CDR2 FQNEAQ (reference sequence). This CDR3 is 15 amino acids long. The CDR3 DNA sequence: TGTGCCAGCGGAGTGAGGGGGCTAGCCCAAGAGACCCAGTACTTC. Residues: CASGVRGLAQETQYF. The entire variable domain, with the rest obtained from reference TRBV7-9 and TRBJ2-5, is as follows: DTGVSQNPRHKITKRGQNVTFRCDPISEHNRLYWYRQTLGQGPEFLTYFQNEAQLEKSRLLSDRFSAERPKGSFSTLEIQRTEQGDSAMYLCASGVRGLAQETQYFGPGTRLLVL.

The chain has TRBV7-8 and TRBJ2-1; no definite D call. The CDR3 spans 13 residues. With 5 bases removed from V and 9 bases from J, the gap between germline ends came to 14 bases. CDR1 SGHVS and CDR2 FQNEAQ come from the germline V gene. CDR3 residues: CASSPDPGSEQFF. The DNA of the CDR3 is TGTGCCAGCAGCCCCGACCCGGGTAGTGAGCAGTTCTTC.

V and J are TRBV10-3 and TRBJ2-1; TRBD2 aligns across 12 bases. CDR3 length: 15 amino acids. Looked up from germline, CDR1 is ENHRY and CDR2 is SYGVKD. V trimming: 5 bases; J trimming: 4 bases; junction bases outside the gene matches: 3. The CDR3 coding sequence is TGTGCCATCAGTTCACTAGCGGGAGGATACAATGAGCAGTTCTTC. Its protein is CAISSLAGGYNEQFF.

The genes are TRBV28 and TRBJ1-5, with 7 bases that match TRBD1. This CDR3 is 15 amino acids long. V shed 6 bases, J shed 6 bases, and the junction held 11 bases outside the gene matches. Germline V CDR1 and CDR2: MDHEN, SYDVKM. The chain's CDR3 is CASRFRGQRIQPQHF. In nucleotides, the CDR3 is TGTGCCAGCAGATTTAGGGGGCAGCGGATTCAGCCCCAGCATTTT.

The rearrangement joins TRBV28 to TRBJ1-2; unclear D gene. Germline CDR1 is MDHEN and CDR2 is SYDVKM. V lost 4 bases and J lost 1, with 19 bases in between. The CDR3 is made up of 17 amino acids. CDR3 DNA: TGTGCCAGCAGTTATCCCCCGGGTACCCGGGGTAACTATGGCTACACCTTC. Protein product: CASSYPPGTRGNYGYTF.

The chain uses TRBV28 and TRBJ1-5; D is possibly TRBD1 (5 bases). The CDR3 extends over 14 amino acids. In germline, CDR1 is MDHEN, CDR2 SYDVKM. Trimming shortened V by 2 bases and J by 3 bases, and 8 bases separated the two germline ends. In DNA, the CDR3 is TGTGCCAGCAGTTTAGCCAGGGTCAATCAGCCCCAGCATTTT. Translated: CASSLARVNQPQHF.

V gene TRBV5-8 combines with J gene TRBJ2-6; 7 nucleotides match TRBD2. CDR3 length: 16 residues. V lost 4 bases, J lost 5 bases, and 9 bases stayed unmatched. Germline-derived CDR1 and CDR2 are SGHTS and YDEGEE. The CDR3 protein is CASSPSLGGWANVLTF. CDR3 DNA: TGTGCCAGCAGCCCGTCCCTGGGAGGGTGGGCCAACGTCCTGACTTTC.

This chain connects TRBV27 to TRBJ2-3; 8 nucleotides align to TRBD1. V gave up 2 bases and J gave up 2 bases; unmatched junction bases: 6. The length of the CDR3 is 16 residues. Germline CDR1 reads MNHEY; CDR2 reads SMNVEV (reference sequence). The CDR3 nucleotides read TGTGCCAGCAGTTTAAGACAGGGGAGATACACAGATACGCAGTATTTT. Protein: CASSLRQGRYTDTQYF.

This clone has more than one count but fewer than ten. The rearrangement joins TRBV4-3 to TRBJ1-2; D possibly corresponds to TRBD1 (6 bases). Germline CDR1 reads LGHNA; CDR2 reads YSLEER. There are 15 residues in the CDR3. V lost 0 bases to trimming and J lost 4 bases, with 12 bases between them. CDR3 sequence (DNA): TGCGCCAGCAGCCAAGATAGGAAAGGGGGCTATGGCTACACCTTC. It translates to CASSQDRKGGYGYTF.

This chain joins TRBV15 and TRBJ1-2, with 7 bases that match TRBD1. This CDR3 comprises 14 residues. Looked up from germline, CDR1 is LNHNV and CDR2 is YYDKDF (reference sequence). Trimming took 3 bases from V and 6 from J; bases not matched to a gene: 7. The chain's CDR3 is CATSSSTGLDGYTF. The CDR3 DNA reads as TGTGCCACCAGCAGTTCGACAGGGTTAGATGGCTACACCTTC.

The chain carries TRBV28 and TRBJ1-2, with D possibly TRBD1 on 5 matching bases. Germline loops: CDR1 MDHEN, CDR2 SYDVKM. The CDR3 runs 14 residues. The germline V and J ends were trimmed by 5 bases and 4 bases, with 14 bases remaining between them. CDR3 loop: CASSRYSGIYGYTF. CDR3 sequence (DNA): TGTGCCAGCAGTCGCTATTCAGGGATCTATGGCTACACCTTC.

The genes are TRBV5-4 and TRBJ1-2, with TRBD1 matching over 8 bases. The CDR3 loop spans 15 amino acids. Germline assignment: CDR1 SGHNT and CDR2 YYREEE (reference sequence). Trimming took 0 bases from V and 11 from J; bases not matched to a gene: 12. In nucleotides, the CDR3 is TGTGCCAGCAGCTTGGAATTAGGACAGGGCCTAGGGTACACCTTC. This gives the protein CASSLELGQGLGYTF.

The genes are TRBV21-1 and TRBJ1-1; the D call in the table, TRBD1, was not verified against the DNA. TRBV21-1 is noted as a pseudogene. The CDR3 is 14 residues long. The DNA of the CDR3 is TGTGCCAGCAGCAAAGGGGGGCCTTACACTGAAGCTTTCTTT. Amino acids: CASSKGGPYTEAFF.

This clone was counted a few times. The CDR3 here is CASSAFGRGGTQYF. The CDR3 DNA follows: TGTGCCAGCAGCGCCTTCGGGAGAGGCGGGACCCAGTACTTC. The chain links TRBV7-9 to TRBJ2-5; weak D call: TRBD2 (6 bases). There are 14 residues in the CDR3. V lost 5 bases and J lost 7, with 17 bases in between. Germline assignment: CDR1 SEHNR and CDR2 FQNEAQ (reference sequence).

This clone was counted once. The chain uses TRBV9 and TRBJ1-5, with 9 bases matching TRBD1. The junction had 2 bases not matched to a gene; V was cut back by 0 bases and J by 4 bases. Germline CDR1 is SGDLS and CDR2 is YYNGEE. The CDR3 extends over 15 amino acids. CDR3 region: CASSVAGTGNQPQHF. The CDR3, as DNA: TGTGCCAGCAGCGTAGCAGGGACAGGGAATCAGCCCCAGCATTTT.

The J gene is TRBJ2-1, the V gene TRBV6-1, with TRBD2 identical over 14 bases. The V gene end was trimmed by 3 bases and the J gene end by 6 bases; junction bases not matched to a gene: 7. CDR3 length: 17 amino acids. Germline V gene data show CDR1 as MNHNS and CDR2 as SASEGT. CDR3 bases: TGTGCCAGCAGTGACAGACTAGCGGGGGGGCCCGGCAATGAGCAGTTCTTC. This encodes CASSDRLAGGPGNEQFF.

The chain combines TRBV7-2 with TRBJ1-5; no definite D call. Trimming took 1 base from V and 6 from J, leaving 7 bases between them. The CDR3 is made up of 13 amino acids. Per the germline V gene, CDR1 is SGHTA and CDR2 is FQGNSA. The CDR3 spells CASSLGVGQPQHF. DNA for the CDR3: TGTGCCAGCAGCTTAGGCGTCGGTCAGCCCCAGCATTTT.

The chain is built from TRBV19 and TRBJ1-2; 7 bases are a match to TRBD1. CDR1 LNHDA and CDR2 SQIVND come from the germline V gene (reference sequence). The CDR3 totals 13 residues. The V segment lost 6 bases and the J segment 8 bases; nucleotides outside the gene matches: 9. The chain's CDR3 is CASRPTGVRGYTF. CDR3 in DNA: TGTGCCAGTAGGCCAACAGGGGTGAGGGGCTACACCTTC.

The V call is TRBV7-2, the J call TRBJ2-7, with 7 bases fitting TRBD2. Losses at the gene ends were 5 bases for V and 2 bases for J; bases not matched to a gene: 12. The CDR3 sequence is 16 residues long. Per germline, CDR1 SGHTA and CDR2 FQGNSA. The CDR3 bases are TGTGCCAGCAGCCGACCCTTAGCGGGCCCTCCCTACGAGCAGTACTTC. Protein sequence: CASSRPLAGPPYEQYF.

This chain links TRBV6-5 with TRBJ1-1; D is perhaps TRBD1 (5 bases). Trimming left V 2 bases short and J 0 bases short, with 7 bases between. Germline assignment: CDR1 MNHEY and CDR2 SVGAGI. This CDR3 is built from 14 residues. CDR3 region: CASSYAGLNTEAFF. In nucleotides, the CDR3 is TGTGCCAGCAGTTACGCAGGGCTGAACACTGAAGCTTTCTTT.